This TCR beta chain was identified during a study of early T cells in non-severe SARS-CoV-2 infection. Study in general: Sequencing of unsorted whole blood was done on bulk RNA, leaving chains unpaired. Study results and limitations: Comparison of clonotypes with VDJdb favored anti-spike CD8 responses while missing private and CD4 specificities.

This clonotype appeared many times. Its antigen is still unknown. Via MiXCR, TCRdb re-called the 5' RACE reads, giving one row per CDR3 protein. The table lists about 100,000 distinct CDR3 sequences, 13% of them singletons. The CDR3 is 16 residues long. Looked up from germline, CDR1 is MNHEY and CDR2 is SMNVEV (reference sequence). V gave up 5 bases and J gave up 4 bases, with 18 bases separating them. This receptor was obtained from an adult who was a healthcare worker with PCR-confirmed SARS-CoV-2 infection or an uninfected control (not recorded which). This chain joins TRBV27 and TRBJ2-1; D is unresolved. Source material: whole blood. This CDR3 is CASSTYPPPSYNEQFF. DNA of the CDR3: TGTGCCAGCAGTACATATCCGCCCCCGAGTTACAATGAGCAGTTCTTC.